Sequencing of this TCR beta chain was carried out in a study of beta chain features in type 1 diabetes. Germline V lookup: CDR1 SGHTA, CDR2 FQGNSA. V shed 4 bases and J 11 bases; nucleotides not matched to a gene: 4. This CDR3 has 11 residues. The whole isolated RNA underwent reverse transcription, so sequencing captured expressed TCRB transcripts. Only in-frame clones appear in the TCRdb table, and some are missing; sequencing was by immunoSEQ multiplex PCR. The sample contains 130,000 to 150,000 clones, roughly 7.2% of which appear only once. The sequenced sample was central memory CD4+ T cells from blood. This TCR was recovered from a woman aged 25 to 39 in good health. The chain carries TRBV7-2 and TRBJ2-5, with TRBD1 identical over 7 bases. CDR3 nucleotide sequence: TGTGCCAGCAGCTCAGGGGGAGAGCAGTACTTC. It codes for CASSSGGEQYF.